These T cell receptor beta chains were read from a single sample in a study of vaccination and CD4 T cells after COVID-19. Using its own MiXCR run on the PCR reads, TCRdb lists one record per CDR3 protein. In the table there are about 9,100 distinct CDR3 sequences, 55% to 75% of which are singletons. No antigen is known for these receptors. The specimen comprised cultured CD4+ T cells from blood, sampled after SARS-CoV-2 vaccination. The origin of the receptors is a human donor with COVID-19. Both conserved end residues are part of each CDR3. D genes are given only for firm matches. The size entry is marked missing in some rows and otherwise reads once, few, many or a size class.

V	size	J	D	CDR3	DNA
TRBV20-1	few	TRBJ1-6	-	CSAREGTLNSPLHF	TGCAGTGCTAGAGAAGGGACCTTAAATTCACCCCTCCACTTT
TRBV19	-	TRBJ2-5	-	CASSMGWAETQYF	TGTGCCAGTAGTATGGGGTGGGCGGAGACCCAGTACTTC
TRBV7-3	-	TRBJ2-2	-	CASSFRQGSTGELFF	TGTGCCAGCAGCTTTCGGCAGGGGAGCACCGGGGAGCTGTTTTTT
TRBV25-1	-	TRBJ1-5	-	CASSPGEGQPQHF	TGTGCCAGCAGCCCAGGGGAAGGGCAGCCCCAGCATTTT
TRBV20-1	-	TRBJ2-3	TRBD2	CSARTGGASTDTQYF	TGCAGTGCTAGGACGGGGGGGGCTAGCACAGATACGCAGTATTTT
TRBV7-2	few	TRBJ2-2	-	CASSLPTNTGELFF	TGTGCCAGCAGCTTACCAACGAACACCGGGGAGCTGTTTTTT
TRBV19	-	TRBJ1-5	TRBD1	CASSIADRVIPQHF	TGTGCCAGTAGTATAGCTGACAGGGTAATTCCCCAGCATTTT
TRBV20-1	-	TRBJ2-5	-	CSASPLQETQYF	TGCAGTGCTAGCCCCCTACAAGAGACCCAGTACTTC
TRBV20-1	-	TRBJ1-2	-	CSAGPSGGYTF	TGCAGTGCTGGACCCTCGGGGGGCTACACCTTC
TRBV20-1	-	TRBJ1-1	-	CSALSATLNPEAFF	TGCAGTGCTTTGTCAGCTACCTTGAACCCTGAAGCTTTCTTT
TRBV4-3	-	TRBJ1-6	-	CASSQANSPLHF	TGCGCCAGCAGCCAAGCGAATTCACCCCTCCACTTT
TRBV6-2/TRBV6-3	-	TRBJ1-5	TRBD1	CASRPTWTGGDGNQPQHF	TGTGCCAGCAGACCCACTTGGACAGGGGGTGATGGCAATCAGCCCCAGCATTTT
TRBV6-1	medium-sized	TRBJ1-4	-	CASRGLGEKLFF	TGTGCCAGTCGGGGGCTGGGGGAAAAACTGTTTTTT
TRBV11-2	-	TRBJ2-7	TRBD1	CASSFLGTGGAWGEYF	TGTGCCAGCAGCTTCCTAGGGACAGGGGGCGCCTGGGGGGAATACTTC
TRBV20-1	-	TRBJ2-3	TRBD2	CSATFTSGGKADTQYF	TGCAGTGCTACTTTTACTAGCGGGGGTAAGGCAGATACGCAGTATTTT
TRBV25-1	-	TRBJ1-6	-	CASKRDPPSRSYNSPLHF	TGTGCCAGCAAACGAGACCCACCCTCGAGGTCCTATAATTCACCCCTCCACTTT
TRBV6-1	few	TRBJ2-7	-	CASSTETGSYEQYF	TGTGCCAGCAGTACCGAGACAGGCTCCTACGAGCAGTACTTC
TRBV7-9	-	TRBJ1-2	-	CASSNREHGYTF	TGTGCCAGCAGTAACAGGGAGCATGGCTACACCTTC
TRBV6-1	-	TRBJ2-7	TRBD2	CASSRRGEQYF	TGTGCCAGCAGCCGGCGGGGGGAGCAGTACTTC
TRBV2	-	TRBJ1-2	-	CASAGGVYGYTF	TGTGCCAGCGCCGGGGGAGTCTATGGCTACACCTTC
TRBV6-1	few	TRBJ1-1	-	CASKNRGENTEAFF	TGTGCCAGCAAGAATAGGGGGGAGAACACTGAAGCTTTCTTT
TRBV6-1	-	TRBJ1-2	-	CATRDAAAYGYTF	TGTGCCACCCGGGACGCCGCGGCCTATGGCTACACCTTC
TRBV20-1	-	TRBJ2-5	-	CSASTQGRETQYF	TGCAGTGCTAGCACACAGGGGAGGGAGACCCAGTACTTC
TRBV5-4	-	TRBJ2-3	-	CASSLSGSGTDTQYF	TGTGCCAGCAGCTTATCGGGGAGTGGCACAGATACGCAGTATTTT
TRBV6-1	-	TRBJ2-3	-	CASRLVGGSTDTQYF	TGTGCCAGTCGATTAGTCGGGGGTAGCACAGATACGCAGTATTTT
TRBV20-1	-	TRBJ1-6	-	CSAKPNREINSPLHF	TGCAGTGCCAAACCCAATCGGGAGATTAATTCACCCCTCCACTTT
TRBV7-9	-	TRBJ2-5	-	CASSLGRGQETQYF	TGTGCCAGCAGCTTAGGCCGGGGCCAAGAGACCCAGTACTTC
TRBV20-1	once	TRBJ2-5	-	CSAREVGLAKETQYF	TGCAGTGCTAGAGAGGTCGGACTGGCTAAAGAGACCCAGTACTTC
TRBV20-1	-	TRBJ1-5	TRBD1	CSAPDRSGNQPQHF	TGCAGTGCCCCGGACAGGTCTGGCAATCAGCCCCAGCATTTT
TRBV7-9	few	TRBJ2-3	-	CASSWVADTQYF	TGTGCCAGCAGCTGGGTGGCAGATACGCAGTATTTT
TRBV19	-	TRBJ2-6	-	CASSMAEGVGSVLTF	TGTGCCAGTAGTATGGCTGAAGGGGTAGGCAGCGTCCTGACTTTC
TRBV6-1	-	TRBJ1-1	-	CASSTGNTEAFF	TGTGCCAGCAGCACAGGGAACACTGAAGCTTTCTTT
TRBV20-1	medium-sized	TRBJ1-4	TRBD1	CSAAQGAGTNEKLFF	TGCAGTGCCGCACAGGGGGCCGGGACTAATGAAAAACTGTTTTTT
TRBV20-1	few	TRBJ1-2	TRBD1	CSAPQGERGYGYTF	TGCAGTGCTCCCCAGGGGGAAAGGGGCTATGGCTACACCTTC
TRBV12-3/TRBV12-4	-	TRBJ1-6	TRBD1	CASRGTEYSPLHF	TGTGCCAGCAGGGGGACAGAGTATTCACCCCTCCACTTT
TRBV6-1	-	TRBJ1-1	-	CASREAPNTEAFF	TGTGCCAGCAGGGAAGCGCCGAACACTGAAGCTTTCTTT
TRBV15	-	TRBJ2-7	TRBD1	CATSSPWTGQYF	TGTGCCACCAGCAGTCCGTGGACAGGGCAGTACTTC